This TCR beta chain originates from a study of T cells in Graves' hyperthyroidism and ophthalmopathy. Across the whole study: Peripheral blood specimens were obtained at initial diagnosis, prior to any treatment.

This clonotype was detected many times. The antigen is not known. Study results and caveats: The majority of expanded thyroid clonotypes above 0.001 also appeared in blood.

Diagnoses were made from clinical symptoms, serum measures (thyroxine and TRAb), thyroid ultrasound and orbital computed tomography. Amplified TCR beta CDR3 regions derived from RNA transcripts. Initially, a first-round RT-PCR of the TCR CDR3 employed the HTBI primer set. One entry per CDR3 protein results from TCRdb running MiXCR on the multiplex PCR reads. The table has about 600,000 distinct CDR3 sequences, approximately 15% seen once. The sequencing sample was made of blood. This TCR derives from a woman aged 18 to 35 with Graves' ophthalmopathy.

The DNA for the CDR3 is TGTGCCAGCAGTCCGATGGGAGAGACCCAGTACTTC. Its translation is CASSPMGETQYF. The gene calls are TRBV11-2 and TRBJ2-5; D not certain. Germline V CDR1 and CDR2: SGHAT, FQNNGV. CDR3 length: 12 residues. The V end lost 6 bases, the J end lost 4 bases, and 9 bases lay between the germline ends.